This TCR beta chain derives from a study of Graves' ophthalmopathy and Graves' hyperthyroidism. This CDR3 is 12 amino acids long. CDR1 and CDR2 (germline): SEHNR, FQNEAQ (reference sequence). V lost 5 bases, J lost 8 bases, and 12 bases lay in between. Amplifying from RNA transcripts, the study obtained TCR beta CDR3 regions. The first round was an RT-PCR with HTBI primers, and the second round was a multiplex PCR. TCRdb reprocessed the multiplex PCR reads with MiXCR, giving one entry per CDR3 protein. The sample includes around 660,000 distinct CDR3 sequences, under 50% of them seen just once. For donors with ophthalmopathy, the disease showed moderate-to-severe activity, reached CAS ≥3 and NOSPECS ≥4, and had lasted under 3 months. Orbital computed tomography, thyroid ultrasound, TRAb, serum thyroxine and clinical symptoms formed the basis of diagnosis. The table lists this clonotype with many counts. Antigen unknown.

The study, taken as a whole, reports: Appearing in blood as well were most expanded thyroid clonotypes above 0.001 frequency.

This clonotype was sampled from an adult man with Graves' ophthalmopathy. Material for sequencing was peripheral blood. The rearrangement joins TRBV7-9 to TRBJ1-2; tentatively, D is TRBD1 (6 bases). DNA for the CDR3: TGTGCCAGCAGCGGACCAGGGACAGGCTACACCTTC. Encoded protein: CASSGPGTGYTF.